In its sample, the clone carrying this TCR beta chain was seen many times. Its antigen is not known. V lost 0 bases and J 0 bases, leaving 1 base between the germline ends. Germline CDR1 reads SGHRS; CDR2 reads YFSETQ. The CDR3 is made up of 14 amino acids. Quantitative 5'-RACE with molecular barcodes generated TCR beta libraries. Each CDR3 protein is one row after TCRdb ran MiXCR on the 5' RACE reads. This sample has a few hundred thousand distinct CDR3 sequences, with 17% found just once. The sample belongs to a study of CD8 T cells in ankylosing spondylitis. Study-wide results and limits: Matched ankylosing spondylitis synovial fluid reportedly showed significant enrichment of disease-linked clones. A TCR beta motif of roughly 8 highly homologous variants appeared characteristic of ankylosing spondylitis blood.

The sequence was collected from a male donor with ankylosing spondylitis. Input material: blood, either unsorted or a sorted T cell fraction (not recorded which). The J gene is TRBJ2-6, the V gene TRBV5-1, with unresolved D. CDR3 nucleotide sequence: TGCGCCAGCAGCTTGGACTCTGGGGCCAACGTCCTGACTTTC. Its protein product is CASSLDSGANVLTF. Full variable domain (remainder filled in from reference TRBV5-1 and TRBJ2-6): KAGVTQTPRYLIKTRGQQVTLSCSPISGHRSVSWYQQTPGQGLQFLFEYFSETQRNKGNFPGRFSGRQFSNSRSEMNVSTLELGDSALYLCASSLDSGANVLTFGAGSRLTVL.